Following are 22 T cell receptor beta chains from one sample sequenced in a study of brain T cells in children with intractable seizures. Sequencing used immunoSEQ multiplex PCR; TCRdb keeps in-frame clones, though not all of them. Here the sample spans around 80,000 clones, about 90% being singletons. Sequenced material: peripheral blood, taken at surgery. Receptors were obtained from a girl aged 2 to 9 with Rasmussen encephalitis and intractable seizures.

The rearrangement joins TRBV19 to TRBJ2-6, with D tentatively TRBD2 (6 bases). This CDR3 has 18 amino acids. Looked up from germline, CDR1 is LNHDA and CDR2 is SQIVND (reference sequence). The ends were cut back, 7 bases at V and 1 base at J, with 20 bases in the middle. CDR3 sequence reads: CASMSLRGLGSGANVLTF. The CDR3 region has the DNA TGTGCCAGTATGTCATTGCGGGGTCTTGGATCTGGGGCCAACGTCCTGACTTTC.

In its sample, this clone is medium-sized. Within the sample, other DNA sequences also encode this same CDR3. The V gene is TRBV10-2, the J gene TRBJ1-6; D possibly corresponds to TRBD1 (5 bases). Germline V lookup: CDR1 WSHSY, CDR2 SAAADI. V dropped 2 bases and J dropped 6 bases, with 11 bases sitting between them. The CDR3 has 15 residues. This CDR3 is CASSEEGGANSPLHF. In DNA form, the CDR3 reads TGCGCCAGCAGTGAGGAGGGTGGGGCTAATTCACCCCTCCACTTT.

The chain employs TRBV2 and TRBJ2-5; tentatively, D is TRBD1 (6 bases). CDR1 and CDR2 (germline): SNHLY, FYNNEI. This CDR3 region has 13 residues. V was clipped by 6 bases and J by 5 bases, with 13 bases between them. CDR3 residues: CASRYRAVETQYF. CDR3 in DNA: TGTGCCAGCAGGTACAGGGCCGTTGAGACCCAGTACTTC.

This clone has only one observation. The chain recombines TRBV29-1 with TRBJ2-3; D is uncertain. The CDR3 consists of 12 residues. Looked up from germline, CDR1 is SQVTM and CDR2 is ANQGSEA. The germline V and J ends were trimmed by 4 bases and 6 bases, with 11 bases remaining between them. CDR3 region: CSVGPGPDTQYF. CDR3 DNA sequence: TGCAGCGTTGGTCCGGGCCCCGATACGCAGTATTTT.

This rearrangement joins TRBV7-2 to TRBJ1-4, with TRBD1 matching over 9 bases. V shed 3 bases, J shed 4 bases, and the junction held 3 bases outside the gene matches. CDR1 and CDR2 (germline): SGHTA, FQGNSA. The CDR3 is 15 amino acids. The CDR3 here is CASSLRTGVNEKLFF. CDR3 nucleotide sequence: TGTGCCAGCAGCTTGAGGACAGGGGTTAATGAAAAACTGTTTTTT.

The sample holds one count of this clone. The chain uses TRBV4-1 and TRBJ2-3; D might be TRBD2 (5 bases). The ends were cut back, 3 bases at V and 10 bases at J, with 17 bases in the middle. Germline CDR1 and CDR2: MGHRA and YSYEKL. The CDR3 sequence is 14 residues long. The CDR3 DNA is TGCGCCAGCAGCCACGTCCGGGAATCATTGGCGCAGTATTTT. Amino acids: CASSHVRESLAQYF.

This sequence joins TRBV30 and TRBJ1-6; D ambiguous. V was clipped by 7 bases and J by 9 bases, with 10 bases between them. CDR1 GTSNPN and CDR2 SVGIG come from the germline V gene (reference sequence). The CDR3 is made up of 11 amino acids. The CDR3 DNA follows: TGTGCCTCCCGGACCAGTTCACCCCTCCACTTT. Translation gives CASRTSSPLHF.

In this sample, this clone is medium-sized (0.01 to 0.1%). The gene calls are TRBV2 and TRBJ1-5; D is uncertain. CDR1 and CDR2 from the germline V gene are SNHLY and FYNNEI. V lost 6 bases and J lost 4, with 19 bases in between. The CDR3 is made up of 16 amino acids. CDR3 residues: CASRETELLGNQPQHF. The CDR3 coding sequence is TGTGCCAGCAGGGAGACCGAGTTATTAGGTAATCAGCCCCAGCATTTT.

The J gene is TRBJ1-2, the V gene TRBV6-2 or TRBV6-3; D not certain. This CDR3 region has 14 residues. Trimming stripped 3 bases from V and 1 base from J, with 9 bases between. In germline, CDR1 is MNHEY, CDR2 SVGEGT. CDR3 nucleotide sequence: TGTGCCAGCAGTTATGGGCGAGTTAACTATGGCTACACCTTC. The encoded protein is CASSYGRVNYGYTF.

The CDR3 reads CASSRIGQRYGYTF. In DNA form, the CDR3 reads TGTGCCAGTAGCCGGATTGGACAAAGGTATGGCTACACCTTC. The rearrangement uses TRBV19 and TRBJ1-2; a weak D match, TRBD1 (5 bases). This CDR3 is built from 14 residues. The ends were cut back, 6 bases at V and 5 bases at J, with 16 bases in the middle. Germline values: CDR1 LNHDA, CDR2 SQIVND (reference sequence).

The V gene is TRBV3-1 (or the pseudogene TRBV3-2), the J gene TRBJ2-1, with TRBD2 matching over 9 bases. Germline values: CDR1 LGHDT, CDR2 YNNKEL (reference sequence). This CDR3 has 14 residues. V shed 1 base, J shed 14 bases, and the junction held 9 bases outside the gene matches. The CDR3 loop is CASSQAAGGPQKFF. In DNA form, the CDR3 reads TGTGCCAGCAGCCAAGCGGCGGGAGGGCCCCAGAAGTTCTTC.

The count of this clone is one. V usage is TRBV29-1 and J usage is TRBJ1-3; weak D call: TRBD1 (5 bases). Trimming shortened V by 5 bases and J by 4 bases, and 21 bases separated the two germline ends. The CDR3 extends over 16 amino acids. Germline V lookup: CDR1 SQVTM, CDR2 ANQGSEA. CDR3 sequence: CSVIFWQGTGGNTIYF. CDR3 in DNA: TGCAGCGTTATATTCTGGCAGGGAACGGGAGGAAACACCATATATTTT.

This clone has a single count. This sequence joins TRBV7-2 and TRBJ2-7; 12 bases fit TRBD1. V dropped 6 bases and J dropped 6; count of bases not matched to a gene: 9. Germline-derived CDR1 and CDR2 are SGHTA and FQGNSA. The CDR3 is 15 amino acids. The CDR3 loop is CASRLPGTGGAEQYF. The DNA of the CDR3 is TGTGCCAGCAGATTACCCGGGACAGGGGGCGCCGAGCAGTACTTC.

The chain has TRBV7-9 and TRBJ1-4; no clear D. Germline CDR1 and CDR2: SEHNR and FQNEAQ (reference sequence). The V end lost 2 bases, the J end lost 8 bases, and 15 bases lay between the germline ends. There are 15 residues in the CDR3. CDR3 protein: CASSLQRSGREKLFF. As DNA, the CDR3 is TGTGCCAGCAGCTTACAGCGATCAGGAAGGGAAAAACTGTTTTTT.

V is TRBV30 and J is TRBJ1-5; 8 bases are a match to TRBD1. The CDR3 is made up of 13 amino acids. Germline V gene data show CDR1 as GTSNPN and CDR2 as SVGIG (reference sequence). V shed 3 bases and J 6 bases; nucleotides not matched to a gene: 4. CDR3 nucleotides: TGTGCCTGGAGGGAGACAGGGGCTCAGCCCCAGCATTTT. Its protein product is CAWRETGAQPQHF.

The chain has TRBV5-4 and TRBJ1-1; no reliable D call. The CDR3 has 14 amino acids. Germline CDR1 is SGHNT and CDR2 is YYREEE (reference sequence). Trimming removed 0 bases from V and 8 bases from J, with 14 bases in between. In DNA form, the CDR3 reads TGTGCCAGCAGCTTGGTGAAAAACCCGCCCGAAGCTTTCTTT. Protein sequence: CASSLVKNPPEAFF.

This chain uses TRBV15 with TRBJ1-6; D is unresolved. The V gene's germline CDR1 is LNHNV and CDR2 YYDKDF (reference sequence). Trimming left V 3 bases short and J 7 bases short, with 16 bases between. CDR3 length: 16 residues. The DNA for the CDR3 is TGTGCCACCAGCAGTGATATAACTCGTCCCAATTCACCCCTCCACTTT. Residues: CATSSDITRPNSPLHF.

The rearrangement links TRBV3-1 (or the pseudogene TRBV3-2) to TRBJ2-1, with 9 bases aligning to TRBD2. Per germline, CDR1 LGHDT and CDR2 YNNKEL (reference sequence). The CDR3 sequence is 14 residues long. V shed 1 base, J shed 9 bases, and the junction held 4 bases outside the gene matches. CDR3 residues: CASSQVASGVEQFF. The DNA of the CDR3 is TGTGCCAGCAGCCAAGTCGCTAGCGGGGTTGAGCAGTTCTTC.

The V gene is TRBV7-9, the J gene TRBJ1-2; possible D gene TRBD1, 5 bases. CDR1 SEHNR and CDR2 FQNEAQ come from the germline V gene (reference sequence). The CDR3 has 13 residues. V shed 8 bases and J shed 7 bases, with 17 bases lying between them. The CDR3 loop reads CASGKWTSGGYTF. CDR3 nucleotides: TGTGCCAGCGGGAAATGGACATCGGGTGGCTACACCTTC.

The chain links TRBV19 to TRBJ2-2, with D unresolved. The CDR3 has 12 residues. The V end lost 11 bases, the J end lost 5 bases, and 12 bases lay between the germline ends. Germline V gene lookup returns CDR1 LNHDA and CDR2 SQIVND (reference sequence). The CDR3 is CAGGPETGELFF. CDR3 nucleotide sequence: TGTGCCGGCGGACCCGAAACCGGGGAGCTGTTTTTT. Based on the CDR3 plus reference TRBV19 and TRBJ2-2, the full variable domain is DGGITQSPKYLFRKEGQNVTLSCEQNLNHDAMYWYRQDPGQGLRLIYYSQIVNDFQKGDIAEGYSVSREKKESFPLTVTSAQKNPTAFYLCAGGPETGELFFGEGSRLTVL.

This chain connects TRBV3-1 (or the pseudogene TRBV3-2) to TRBJ2-7; 7 positions match TRBD1. CDR1 and CDR2 (germline): LGHDT, YNNKEL (reference sequence). There are 15 residues in the CDR3. J was trimmed by 5 bases and V by 3 bases; bases with no gene match: 10. The CDR3 nucleotides are TGTGCCAGCAGCCATGCGGACAGGCTTCGGGACGAGCAGTACTTC. Its protein is CASSHADRLRDEQYF.

The rearrangement uses TRBV7-2 and TRBJ1-6, with D tentatively TRBD1 (5 bases). V gave up 2 bases and J gave up 7 bases, with 9 bases separating them. The CDR3 is 14 residues long. Germline CDR1 SGHTA, CDR2 FQGNSA. The CDR3 bases are TGTGCCAGCAGCTTAAACAGGCTGAATTCACCCCTCCACTTT. Amino acid sequence: CASSLNRLNSPLHF.